This T cell receptor (beta chain) was recorded in a study of control samples from healthy donors and cancer patients. Method: immunoSEQ multiplex PCR; TCRdb's copy keeps in-frame clones and lacks some. Of around 53,000 clones listed, approximately 90% are singletons. This CDR3 has 14 residues. V dropped 1 base and J dropped 4 bases, with 7 bases sitting between them. From germline, CDR1 is LGHNA and CDR2 YNFKEQ. V gene TRBV4-2 combines with J gene TRBJ2-2; no definite D call. The sample was PBMCs. The source of this sequence is a man aged 60-69 years with head and neck cancer. The CDR3 sequence: CASSQVGSTGELFF. CDR3 sequence (DNA): TGTGCCAGCAGCCAAGTGGGTAGCACCGGGGAGCTGTTTTTT.